The rows below give T cell receptor beta chains drawn from one sample of a study of blood T cell repertoires in COVID-19. Sequencing was performed with immunoSEQ multiplex PCR; in TCRdb, only in-frame clones are kept and a portion is missing. The repertoire consists of about 210,000 clones, with more than 70% occurring once and the leading ten covering 10% to 15%. The sequencing sample was made of peripheral blood. The receptors originated from a human donor in a cohort sampled during active COVID-19. Both conserved end residues are part of each CDR3. The D gene is left open where the match is weak. Part of the rows lack a size; the others show once, few, many or a class for expanded clones.

d_call	v_call	cdr3_length	j_call	clone_size	cdr3_nt	cdr3_aa
TRBD1	TRBV27	16	TRBJ2-3	-	TGTGCCAGCGGGGAAGGACAGGGAGTTGGCGCAGATACGCAGTATTTT	CASGEGQGVGADTQYF
TRBD1	TRBV20-1	13	TRBJ1-5	-	TGCAGTGCTCGTGACAGGGATGGTCAGCCCCAGCATTTT	CSARDRDGQPQHF
TRBD1	TRBV5-1	16	TRBJ2-5	-	TGCGCCAGCAGCTTGGGGCCCGGGACAGAACAAGAGACCCAGTACTTC	CASSLGPGTEQETQYF
TRBD1	TRBV6-1	15	TRBJ1-5	-	TGTGCCAGCAGTGAAGCGTCAAGGGGGCGCTGGCCCCAGCATTTT	CASSEASRGRWPQHF
TRBD2	TRBV7-2	15	TRBJ2-7	-	TGTGCCAGCAGTTCAACCGGGGGGATCGGGTACGAGCAGTACTTC	CASSSTGGIGYEQYF
-	TRBV28	13	TRBJ2-7	once	TGTGCCAGCAGTTCCCTCAGATCATACGAGCAGTACTTC	CASSSLRSYEQYF
-	TRBV5-5	15	TRBJ2-2	-	TGTGCCAGCAGCATCGAGGGTTTACGGACCGGGGAGCTGTTTTTT	CASSIEGLRTGELFF
-	TRBV28	13	TRBJ2-5	-	TGTGCCAGCAGGAAAACAGGGTACGAGACCCAGTACTTC	CASRKTGYETQYF
TRBD1	TRBV10-3	15	TRBJ2-3	-	TGTGCCATCAGCGGCCAGGGGGCAGTCAGGGATACGCAGTATTTT	CAISGQGAVRDTQYF
-	TRBV10-3	15	TRBJ1-2	-	TGTGCCATCGGGGGGGGAGGTCTACTTAACTATGGCTACACCTTC	CAIGGGGLLNYGYTF
-	TRBV6-6	16	TRBJ1-3	-	TGTGCCAGCAGCCCCGCCACCGACACAGGCCGAAACACCATATATTTT	CASSPATDTGRNTIYF
TRBD2	TRBV7-2	15	TRBJ2-3	-	TGTGCCAGCAGCGGAGGGACTACGAGGACAGATACGCAGTATTTT	CASSGGTTRTDTQYF
-	TRBV18	14	TRBJ2-7	-	TGTGCCAGCTCACCGAGTAGTTTCGCCTACGAGCAGTACTTC	CASSPSSFAYEQYF
TRBD1	TRBV28	14	TRBJ1-4	-	TGTGCCAGCAGTGACAGGGGGCCCAATGAAAAACTGTTTTTT	CASSDRGPNEKLFF
TRBD1	TRBV6-2/TRBV6-3	17	TRBJ2-5	-	TGTGCCAGCAGTTCCCCATCGACAGGGATTCCCCAAGAGACCCAGTACTTC	CASSSPSTGIPQETQYF
-	TRBV6-5	13	TRBJ2-5	-	TGTGCCAGCACGGGACTCCTGCGGGAGACCCAGTACTTC	CASTGLLRETQYF
TRBD1	TRBV28	15	TRBJ1-5	once	TGTGCCAGCAGTTGGACCGGGACAGGGTCTCAGCCCCAGCATTTT	CASSWTGTGSQPQHF
-	TRBV27	18	TRBJ1-5	-	TGTGCCAGCCTTCCCTGGGGAGGCCACCCGGGGGGCAATCAGCCCCAGCATTTT	CASLPWGGHPGGNQPQHF
-	TRBV15	12	TRBJ1-1	-	TGTGCCACCAGCAGAACAGAAACTGAAGCTTTCTTT	CATSRTETEAFF
-	TRBV15	15	TRBJ2-7	-	TGTGCCACCAGCAGAGATAATCTAGCGTCCTACGAGCAGTACTTC	CATSRDNLASYEQYF
TRBD2	TRBV3-1/TRBV3-2	16	TRBJ2-1	-	TGTGCCAGCAGCCAGTCCGTCCTAGCGGTTTACAATGAGCAGTTCTTC	CASSQSVLAVYNEQFF
-	TRBV7-9	17	TRBJ1-4	once	TGTGCCAGCAGCCCACCCGGGGCGCCGCGGGGTAATGAAAAACTGTTTTTT	CASSPPGAPRGNEKLFF
TRBD1	TRBV5-1	13	TRBJ1-1	-	TGCGCCAGCAGCCGAAATGACAGGGGTGAAGCTTTCTTT	CASSRNDRGEAFF
-	TRBV24-1	14	TRBJ2-5	-	TGTGCCACCAGTGATCGGACAGTGCCAGAGACCCAGTACTTC	CATSDRTVPETQYF
TRBD2	TRBV2	15	TRBJ2-1	-	TGTGCCAGCATCACTAGCGGGAGGGCTTACAATGAGCAGTTCTTC	CASITSGRAYNEQFF
-	TRBV5-1	15	TRBJ2-1	-	TGCGCCAGCAGCTCCGGACTGAGCTCCTACAATGAGCAGTTCTTC	CASSSGLSSYNEQFF
TRBD1	TRBV19	15	TRBJ1-5	-	TGTGCCAGTAGTCCTACAGGGGAGGGCAATCAGCCCCAGCATTTT	CASSPTGEGNQPQHF
TRBD1	TRBV9	17	TRBJ2-1	-	TGTGCCAGCAGCCCCCCCCCGGGACAGGGATCCTACAATGAGCAGTTCTTC	CASSPPPGQGSYNEQFF
TRBD1	TRBV19	14	TRBJ1-5	-	TGTGCCAGTAGGGGACAGGGGTCATCTCAGCCCCAGCATTTT	CASRGQGSSQPQHF
-	TRBV5-6	14	TRBJ1-2	-	TGTGCCAGCAGCTTGGGGGGCGCCGGCTATGGCTACACCTTC	CASSLGGAGYGYTF
TRBD2	TRBV28	17	TRBJ2-7	-	TGTGCCAGCAGTACTAACCTCGGGCGGGAGTTGGGCTACGAGCAGTACTTC	CASSTNLGRELGYEQYF
-	TRBV6-6	12	TRBJ1-3	-	TGTGCCAGCAGTTACCAGGGTGGCACCATATATTTT	CASSYQGGTIYF
-	TRBV18	15	TRBJ1-2	-	TGTGCCAGCTCACCACCGCTGGACCAGGGCTATGGCTACACCTTC	CASSPPLDQGYGYTF
-	TRBV5-4	14	TRBJ2-3	once	TGTGCCAGCAGCCCGGGACTGAACGCAGATACGCAGTATTTT	CASSPGLNADTQYF